What follows are 10 T cell receptor beta chains derived from one specimen sequenced in a study of T cell changes during pregnancy in multiple sclerosis. Assay: immunoSEQ multiplex PCR; the TCRdb copy retains only in-frame clones and omits some. The table has 90,000 to 100,000 clones, 85% to 95% seen once. This sample comprised peripheral blood, obtained in the first trimester of pregnancy. These receptor sequences come from a female donor with multiple sclerosis, enrolled in a pregnancy study.

The chain is built from TRBV29-1 and TRBJ1-1; D remains unclear. The V end was cut by 4 bases, the J end by 4 bases, with 4 bases between. From germline, CDR1 is SQVTM and CDR2 ANQGSEA. This CDR3 is built from 10 residues. The CDR3 coding sequence is TGCAGCGTTGCTAGCACTGAAGCTTTCTTT. Its translation is CSVASTEAFF.

The CDR3 spells CASSLDGGTNYGYTF. As DNA, the CDR3 is TGTGCCAGCAGCTTAGACGGCGGCACGAACTATGGCTACACCTTC. The chain uses TRBV13 and TRBJ1-2; D remains ambiguous. The CDR3 consists of 15 residues. Trimming stripped 1 base from V and 2 bases from J, with 11 bases between. Germline V gives CDR1 PRHDT, CDR2 FYEKMQ (reference sequence). Full variable domain (remainder filled in from reference TRBV13 and TRBJ1-2): AAGVIQSPRHLIKEKRETATLKCYPIPRHDTVYWYQQGPGQDPQFLISFYEKMQSDKGSIPDRFSAQQFSDYHSELNMSSLELGDSALYFCASSLDGGTNYGYTFGSGTRLTVV.

The J gene is TRBJ1-2, the V gene TRBV6-1; no clear D gene. Per germline, CDR1 MNHNS and CDR2 SASEGT. The CDR3 spans 16 residues. V lost 4 bases, J lost 8 bases, and 23 bases lay in between. As DNA, the CDR3 is TGTGCCAGCAGTGCAATTCCTCATGGTCCGATACGGGGCTACACCTTC. Protein product: CASSAIPHGPIRGYTF.

This clone has just one count. The genes are TRBV30 and TRBJ1-6; D remains ambiguous. The CDR3 loop spans 13 amino acids. V was cut by 2 bases and J by 10 bases, with 12 bases left in between. The V gene's germline CDR1 is GTSNPN and CDR2 SVGIG (reference sequence). Written as DNA, the CDR3 is TGTGCCTGGAGTCGAGGAGGTGAGTCACCCCTCCACTTT. Its protein product is CAWSRGGESPLHF. The whole variable domain, remainder taken from reference TRBV30 and TRBJ1-6, is SQTIHQWPATLVQPVGSPLSLECTVEGTSNPNLYWYRQAAGRGLQLLFYSVGIGQISSEVPQNLSASRPQDRQFILSSKKLLLSDSGFYLCAWSRGGESPLHFGNGTRLTVT.

V gene TRBV29-1 combines with J gene TRBJ2-7; 7 nucleotides align to TRBD1. Germline V gene data show CDR1 as SQVTM and CDR2 as ANQGSEA. The CDR3 extends over 12 amino acids. J lost 3 bases, V lost 5 bases, and 4 bases had no gene match. CDR3 DNA: TGCAGCGTTCGGGACAGTTACTACGAGCAGTACTTC. Translating it yields CSVRDSYYEQYF.

This rearrangement joins TRBV27 to TRBJ2-3; 7 nucleotides align to TRBD1. J gave up 0 bases and V 7 bases, and 7 bases lay outside the gene matches. CDR3 length: 15 residues. The germline gives CDR1 MNHEY, CDR2 SMNVEV (reference sequence). Here the CDR3 DNA reads TGTGCCAGCACAGCCGGGACAGCTAGCACAGATACGCAGTATTTT. This codes for CASTAGTASTDTQYF.

This sequence joins TRBV7-3 and TRBJ1-1; D possibly corresponds to TRBD1 (5 bases). CDR3 size: 13 residues. Germline loops: CDR1 SGHTA, CDR2 FQGTGA. V lost 5 bases, J lost 1 base, and 8 bases lay in between. CDR3 in amino acids: CASSTTANTEAFF. As DNA, the CDR3 is TGTGCCAGCAGCACGACAGCGAACACTGAAGCTTTCTTT. Supplemented by reference TRBV7-3 and TRBJ1-1, the full variable domain reads GAGVSQTPSNKVTEKGKYVELRCDPISGHTALYWYRQSLGQGPEFLIYFQGTGAADDSGLPNDRFFAVRPEGSVSTLKIQRTERGDSAVYLCASSTTANTEAFFGQGTRLTVV.

The chain employs TRBV2 and TRBJ2-3, with D maybe TRBD2 (5 bases). Trimming removed 3 bases from V and 2 bases from J, with 15 bases in between. CDR1 and CDR2 from the germline V gene are SNHLY and FYNNEI. The CDR3 has 16 residues. The CDR3 DNA sequence: TGTGCCAGCAGTGAGGAGGCCCCCTACTTCACAGATACGCAGTATTTT. Residues: CASSEEAPYFTDTQYF.

The chain links TRBV19 to TRBJ2-1, with TRBD2 matching over 11 bases. The CDR3 contains 16 residues. V gave up 3 bases and J gave up 3 bases; unmatched junction bases: 4. Germline-derived CDR1 and CDR2 are LNHDA and SQIVND (reference sequence). In DNA form, the CDR3 reads TGTGCCAGTAGTATCTTCCTAGCGGGGGGCTACAATGAGCAGTTCTTC. The encoded protein is CASSIFLAGGYNEQFF.

The V and J genes are TRBV5-1 and TRBJ2-5; D perhaps matches TRBD1 (5 bases). Germline CDR1 and CDR2: SGHRS and YFSETQ. The V end was cut by 3 bases, the J end by 2 bases, with 17 bases between. This CDR3 has 16 amino acids. CDR3 DNA sequence: TGCGCCAGCAGCTCCCTGTCCAGGGCCCCGCAAGAGACCCAGTACTTC. This encodes CASSSLSRAPQETQYF.